What follows are 11 T cell receptor beta chains derived from one specimen sequenced in a study of T cells in women clearing cervical HPV infection. Profiled with immunoSEQ multiplex PCR; TCRdb holds only in-frame clones, not every one. Listed are tens of thousands of clones; over 7.5% falls within the top ten. The sequencing sample was made of blood buffy coat. These TCRs come from a woman between 18 and 70 years old with a cervical HPV16 infection that either progressed to CIN3+ or cleared (not recorded which).

Remarks on this clone: The CDR3 is cut off 3 residues early in the read; its end comes from the germline J gene. The genes are TRBV2 and TRBJ1-2, with 8 bases identical to TRBD1. This CDR3 spans 14 amino acids. CDR1 and CDR2 from the germline V gene are SNHLY and FYNNEI. The covered CDR3 bases are TGTGCCAGCAGAGATCTTCAGGGGGCGGGAGAC. Protein sequence: CASRDLQGAGD. The whole CDR3 region reads CASRDLQGAGDYTF.

About this clone: The read finishes 3 residues shy of the CDR3 end, and the germline J gene is used to complete it. The chain has TRBV10-2 and TRBJ1-3; 7 bases line up with TRBD1. Per the germline V gene, CDR1 is WSHSY and CDR2 is SAAADI. V gave up 0 bases and J gave up 4 bases; unmatched junction bases: 6. This CDR3 has 16 amino acids. The part of the CDR3 DNA that was read is TGCGCCAGCAGTGAGTCGCACAGGGGAGCGGGAAACACC. This codes for CASSESHRGAGNT. The complete CDR3 protein is CASSESHRGAGNTIYF.

The covered CDR3 bases are TGTGCCAGCAGCTTAGGCCAACTAGCGGGCCAAGAGACC. Its translation is CASSLGQLAGQET. The full CDR3 is CASSLGQLAGQETQYF. This chain joins TRBV7-3 and TRBJ2-5; 9 bases are a match to TRBD2. The sequenced fragment ends 3 residues before the CDR3 boundary, so the rest is inferred from the germline J gene. The J segment lost 1 base and the V segment lost 2 bases, leaving 5 bases of the junction unmatched. Germline V gene data show CDR1 as SGHTA and CDR2 as FQGTGA. CDR3 length equals 16 residues.

In regard to this clone: The CDR3 end falls 3 residues outside the read, so it is completed with the germline J gene. The rearrangement joins TRBV20-1 to TRBJ1-5, with D perhaps matching TRBD1 (6 bases). The germline V and J ends were trimmed by 3 bases and 3 bases, with 9 bases remaining between them. The CDR3 has 13 residues. Germline V gene sequence: CDR1 DFQATT, CDR2 SNEGSKA (reference sequence). Incomplete CDR3 DNA: TGCAGTGCTAGCAGGGGACCCAATCAGCCC. Its translation is CSASRGPNQP. In full, the CDR3 is CSASRGPNQPQHF.

Incomplete CDR3 DNA: TGTGCCAGCAGCTTAACAGGGACTAGCGGAGAAAAA. This translates into CASSLTGTSGEK. The whole CDR3 region reads CASSLTGTSGEKLFF. The chain uses TRBV7-3 and TRBJ1-4; D is perhaps TRBD1 (5 bases). The sequenced fragment ends 3 residues before the CDR3 boundary, so the rest is inferred from the germline J gene. There are 15 residues in the CDR3. V lost 0 bases and J 8 bases, leaving 13 bases between the germline ends. The germline gives CDR1 SGHTA, CDR2 FQGTGA.

For this clone: The read ends 3 residues early relative to the CDR3; the germline J gene fills the gap. The chain employs TRBV12-3 or TRBV12-4 and TRBJ2-1; D is perhaps TRBD2 (6 bases). V was pared by 3 bases and J by 1 base, with 10 bases between. The CDR3 has 15 amino acids. The CDR3 spells CASSLGGESYNEQFF. The sequenced part of the CDR3 DNA is TGTGCCAGCAGTTTGGGCGGGGAGTCCTACAATGAG.

As concerns this clone: The CDR3 end lies 3 residues beyond the end of the read and is filled in from the germline J gene. The gene calls are TRBV13 and TRBJ2-7; 7 bases are a match to TRBD2. J was trimmed by 0 bases and V by 6 bases; bases with no gene match: 8. CDR1 is PRHDT, CDR2 FYEKMQ, per germline (reference sequence). The CDR3 covers 15 residues. CDR3 protein: CASRSAGPSSYEQYF. CDR3 bases read: TGTGCCAGCAGGTCAGCGGGACCGAGCTCCTACGAG.

Concerning this clone: The read ends 3 residues early relative to the CDR3; the germline J gene fills the gap. The gene calls are TRBV7-9 and TRBJ2-3; TRBD1 aligns across 9 bases. The trim removed 6 bases at V and 4 bases at J, leaving 8 bases unmatched. From germline, CDR1 is SEHNR and CDR2 FQNEAQ (reference sequence). The CDR3 consists of 15 residues. The CDR3 bases that were read are TGTGCCAGCAGTCCGGGACAGGGTGAGTCAGATACG. Translation gives CASSPGQGESDT. The CDR3 reads in full as CASSPGQGESDTQYF.

Remarks on this clone: The CDR3 is cut off 3 residues early in the read; its end comes from the germline J gene. The V and J genes are TRBV19 and TRBJ2-3, with D maybe TRBD2 (7 bases). The germline V and J ends were trimmed by 7 bases and 1 base, with 12 bases remaining between them. Per the germline V gene, CDR1 is LNHDA and CDR2 is SQIVND (reference sequence). The CDR3 covers 14 residues. The CDR3 DNA, read in part, is TGTGCCAGTACCCGCGGGGGCGGCACAGATACG. This codes for CASTRGGGTDT. The entire CDR3 protein reads CASTRGGGTDTQYF.

Turning to this clone: The read ends 3 residues shy of where the CDR3 ends; the end is completed using the germline J gene. This chain links TRBV6-2 or TRBV6-3 with TRBJ2-5, with D possibly being TRBD2 (5 bases). V was clipped by 4 bases and J by 5 bases, with 8 bases between them. The germline V gene encodes CDR1 MNHEY and CDR2 SVGEGT. CDR3 length: 12 amino acids. CDR3 protein: CASSSVAETQYF. Incomplete CDR3 DNA: TGTGCCAGCAGTTCGGTAGCGGAGACC.

Of note for this clone: Read sequence stops 3 residues before the CDR3 end, and the germline J gene provides the missing end. The chain combines TRBV20-1 with TRBJ2-5; 7 nucleotides match TRBD1. With V trimmed by 5 bases and J by 5 bases, 2 bases remained unmatched. The V gene's germline CDR1 is DFQATT and CDR2 SNEGSKA (reference sequence). The CDR3 sequence is 11 residues long. The covered CDR3 bases are TGCAGTGCTCTAGGGGGCGAGACC. Translation gives CSALGGET. The CDR3 as a whole reads CSALGGETQYF.